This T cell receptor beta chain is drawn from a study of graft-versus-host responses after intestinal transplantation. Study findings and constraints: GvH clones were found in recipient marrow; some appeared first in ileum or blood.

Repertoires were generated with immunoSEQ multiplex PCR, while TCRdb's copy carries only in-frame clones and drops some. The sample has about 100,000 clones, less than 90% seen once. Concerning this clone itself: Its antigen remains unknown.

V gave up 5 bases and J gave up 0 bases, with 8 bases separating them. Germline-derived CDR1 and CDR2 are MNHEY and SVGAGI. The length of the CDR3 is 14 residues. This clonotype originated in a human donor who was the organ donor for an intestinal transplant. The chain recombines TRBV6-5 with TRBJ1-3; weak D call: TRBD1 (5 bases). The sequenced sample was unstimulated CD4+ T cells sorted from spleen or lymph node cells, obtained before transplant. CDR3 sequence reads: CASSTTVSGNTIYF. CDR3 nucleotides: TGTGCCAGCAGTACGACAGTCTCTGGAAACACCATATATTTT.